Presented here are 21 T cell receptor beta chains from one specimen sequenced in a study of blood T cell repertoires in COVID-19. Produced via immunoSEQ multiplex PCR; TCRdb's table is partial and in-frame only. This table has 200,000 to 250,000 clones, roughly 87% appearing once. Sequenced input: PBMCs or T cells enriched from blood (not recorded which). These receptors were taken from a man younger than 40 who had recovered from COVID-19.

This clone was detected only once. The chain couples TRBV6-1 to TRBJ1-2, with TRBD1 as a possible D gene (5 bases). The CDR3 extends over 20 amino acids. V shed 4 bases and J shed 2 bases, with 29 bases lying between them. Germline V CDR1 and CDR2: MNHNS, SASEGT. The chain's CDR3 is CASSGGSDPGLTRMNYGYTF. Here the CDR3 DNA reads TGTGCCAGCAGTGGCGGGTCAGATCCGGGACTAACCCGGATGAACTATGGCTACACCTTC.

This rearrangement joins TRBV5-1 to TRBJ1-6; perhaps TRBD1 as D (6 bases). The V gene lost 4 bases and the J gene lost 6 bases, with 17 bases spanning the gap. This CDR3 contains 16 residues. Germline V gives CDR1 SGHRS, CDR2 YFSETQ. The CDR3 loop reads CASSETTGNSNSPLHF. The CDR3 DNA follows: TGCGCCAGCAGCGAAACTACAGGGAACAGTAATTCACCCCTCCACTTT.

The rearrangement uses TRBV6-2 or TRBV6-3 and TRBJ2-3; TRBD2 matches at 14 bases. Losses at the gene ends were 2 bases for V and 4 bases for J; bases not matched to a gene: 2. The CDR3 is 16 residues long. Germline V CDR1 and CDR2: MNHEY, SVGEGT. The CDR3 bases are TGTGCCAGCAGTTACCGACTAGCGGGGGGGCCAGATACGCAGTATTTT. It is translated as CASSYRLAGGPDTQYF.

This rearrangement joins TRBV7-7 to TRBJ2-7; weak D call: TRBD1 (7 bases). V lost 4 bases to trimming and J lost 11 bases, with 21 bases between them. CDR1 is SSHAT, CDR2 FNYEAQ, per germline (reference sequence). This CDR3 is 14 amino acids long. CDR3: CASSSMTGSGEKYF. The CDR3 DNA is TGTGCCAGCAGCTCCATGACAGGGTCGGGGGAAAAGTACTTC.

This clone was detected once. Mismatch with germline at one junction end may stem from a read error. The chain joins TRBV19 to TRBJ2-1; 7 bases agree with TRBD1. The CDR3 contains 19 residues. Germline CDR1 reads LNHDA; CDR2 reads SQIVND (reference sequence). The CDR3 region has the DNA TGTGCCAGTAGTAAGTCCGGGACAGCCCATGTACTCTCCTACAATGAACAGTTCTTC. It is translated as CASSKSGTAHVLSYNEQFF.

J is TRBJ2-7 and V is TRBV6-2 or TRBV6-3, with a possible D match to TRBD1 (6 bases). The CDR3 contains 15 residues. Germline V gene sequence: CDR1 MNHEY, CDR2 SVGEGT. The V end was cut by 0 bases, the J end by 3 bases, with 12 bases between. The CDR3 is CASSYSGTPNYEQYF. The DNA of the CDR3 is TGTGCCAGCAGTTACTCCGGGACACCAAACTACGAGCAGTACTTC.

V usage is TRBV5-4 and J usage is TRBJ2-7; 14 nucleotides line up with TRBD2. Germline CDR1 SGHNT, CDR2 YYREEE (reference sequence). J lost 3 bases, V lost 4 bases, and 6 bases had no gene match. CDR3 length: 16 residues. For the CDR3, the DNA is TGTGCCAGCAGCGCTCCTGGGACTAGCGGGGGCTACGAGCAGTACTTC. Amino acids: CASSAPGTSGGYEQYF. Supplemented by reference TRBV5-4 and TRBJ2-7, the full variable domain reads ETGVTQSPTHLIKTRGQQVTLRCSSQSGHNTVSWYQQALGQGPQFIFQYYREEENGRGNFPPRFSGLQFPNYSSELNVNALELDDSALYLCASSAPGTSGGYEQYFGPGTRLTVT.

The chain links TRBV7-2 to TRBJ2-3; 7 bases match TRBD1. With V trimmed by 4 bases and J by 1 base, 11 bases remained unmatched. There are 17 residues in the CDR3. Germline CDR1 reads SGHTA; CDR2 reads FQGNSA. CDR3 region: CASSSRGPGQRTDTQYF. The CDR3 coding sequence is TGTGCCAGCAGCTCCCGGGGACCGGGACAGCGCACAGATACGCAGTATTTT.

The chain combines TRBV2 with TRBJ2-7, with 8 bases matching TRBD1. The germline V gene encodes CDR1 SNHLY and CDR2 FYNNEI. The CDR3 has 12 amino acids. V shed 8 bases and J 4 bases; nucleotides not matched to a gene: 4. The CDR3 loop reads CASRDRRYEQYF. The CDR3 DNA reads TGTGCCAGCCGGGACAGGAGGTACGAGCAGTACTTC.

The chain combines TRBV5-1 with TRBJ2-3; D perhaps matches TRBD2 (5 bases). Trimming cost V 0 bases and J 4 bases, with 15 bases left between them. CDR3 length: 16 residues. Germline-derived CDR1 and CDR2 are SGHRS and YFSETQ. Written as DNA, the CDR3 is TGCGCCAGCAGCTTGGTAGCGCGACTCACGTCAGATACGCAGTATTTT. Its protein product is CASSLVARLTSDTQYF.

This chain uses TRBV29-1 with TRBJ2-2; D unresolved. The V gene lost 4 bases and the J gene lost 6 bases, with 9 bases spanning the gap. The CDR3 spans 12 residues. The germline V gene encodes CDR1 SQVTM and CDR2 ANQGSEA. CDR3 sequence reads: CSVVMLAGELFF. Here the CDR3 DNA reads TGCAGCGTTGTTATGCTAGCCGGGGAGCTGTTTTTT.

The chain has TRBV7-2 and TRBJ2-3; D uncertain. Germline CDR1 SGHTA, CDR2 FQGNSA. This CDR3 contains 15 residues. V lost 4 bases to trimming and J lost 6 bases, with 17 bases between them. The CDR3 DNA follows: TGTGCCAGCAGCTCTACGGGTTCGGTATCGGATACGCAGTATTTT. Its translation is CASSSTGSVSDTQYF.

The V call is TRBV4-1, the J call TRBJ2-1; 14 bases align to TRBD2. The germline V gene encodes CDR1 MGHRA and CDR2 YSYEKL. CDR3 length: 16 amino acids. The ends lost 6 bases at V and 9 bases at J; junction bases unmatched: 10. In nucleotides, the CDR3 is TGCGCCAGCAGTCAGACTAGCGGGAGGGCCCAGGTTGAGCAGTTCTTC. This gives the protein CASSQTSGRAQVEQFF.

This chain links TRBV13 with TRBJ2-3; D possibly corresponds to TRBD2 (6 bases). The CDR3 extends over 15 amino acids. Per germline, CDR1 PRHDT and CDR2 FYEKMQ (reference sequence). Deletions cut 5 bases from V and 0 bases from J, with 12 bases between. CDR3 nucleotides: TGTGCCAGCAGCCTGCGGGGACCGAGCACAGATACGCAGTATTTT. Translation gives CASSLRGPSTDTQYF.

The chain carries TRBV7-2 and TRBJ2-7; D gene unclear. The germline gives CDR1 SGHTA, CDR2 FQGNSA. The CDR3 spans 13 residues. V lost 4 bases and J lost 3, with 10 bases in between. CDR3 loop: CASSSRSVYEQYF. The CDR3 DNA reads TGTGCCAGCAGCTCCCGTTCTGTCTACGAGCAGTACTTC.

The chain recombines TRBV7-3 with TRBJ1-1; D possibly corresponds to TRBD1 (5 bases). Germline CDR1 and CDR2: SGHTA and FQGTGA. V lost 0 bases and J lost 5, with 7 bases in between. CDR3 length: 13 residues. Here the CDR3 DNA reads TGTGCCAGCAGCTTAACGGGGGGAACTGAAGCTTTCTTT. This translates into CASSLTGGTEAFF.

The chain is built from TRBV3-1 (or the pseudogene TRBV3-2) and TRBJ2-7; possibly TRBD1 for D (6 bases). V lost 4 bases and J lost 3, with 28 bases in between. The CDR3 consists of 19 residues. Germline values: CDR1 LGHDT, CDR2 YNNKEL (reference sequence). CDR3 residues: CASSRFRGWRPIDFYEQYF. In nucleotides, the CDR3 is TGTGCCAGCAGCCGATTCAGGGGATGGAGACCGATTGATTTCTACGAGCAGTACTTC.

The J gene is TRBJ1-1, the V gene TRBV4-3; a possible D gene is TRBD1 (6 bases). This CDR3 is built from 14 residues. Germline CDR1 LGHNA, CDR2 YSLEER. Between the trimmed V and J ends, which lost 0 bases and 9 bases, there was a span of 14 bases. CDR3: CASSQEGGTPKAFF. In nucleotides, the CDR3 is TGCGCCAGCAGCCAAGAGGGAGGGACACCTAAAGCTTTCTTT.

The chain is built from TRBV5-1 and TRBJ2-5, with 7 bases aligning to TRBD1. Trimming took 4 bases from V and 1 from J; bases not matched to a gene: 4. The CDR3 covers 14 residues. Germline values: CDR1 SGHRS, CDR2 YFSETQ. Here the CDR3 DNA reads TGCGCCAGCAGCCTAGGACAGGCCCAAGAGACCCAGTACTTC. Translation gives CASSLGQAQETQYF.

CDR3 protein: CASRSYEQYF. CDR3 coding DNA: TGCGCCAGCCGTTCGTACGAGCAGTACTTC. The V gene is TRBV10-2, the J gene TRBJ2-7; D call uncertain. V was clipped by 8 bases and J by 4 bases, with 6 bases between them. The CDR3 covers 10 residues. CDR1 is WSHSY, CDR2 SAAADI, per germline.

This sequence joins TRBV5-6 and TRBJ2-1; D remains unclear. The CDR3 length is 15 residues. Germline V gives CDR1 SGHDT, CDR2 YYEEEE. V lost 0 bases and J 6 bases, leaving 13 bases between the germline ends. As DNA, the CDR3 is TGTGCCAGCAGCTTGGGAAGTCTCTTCGGCAATGAGCAGTTCTTC. This sequence encodes CASSLGSLFGNEQFF.